The sample holds a few counts of the clone carrying this TCR beta chain. Its antigen is still unknown. Trimming cost V 8 bases and J 6 bases, with 10 bases left between them. Germline CDR1 is GTSNPN and CDR2 is SVGIG (reference sequence). The CDR3 has 10 amino acids. Since all of the isolated RNA was reverse transcribed, expressed TCRB transcripts were what got sequenced. Using immunoSEQ multiplex PCR, the repertoire was profiled, and TCRdb retains in-frame clones only, with some absent. The sample has around 150,000 clones; 6.5% to 10% are singletons. The sample belongs to a study of beta chain features in type 1 diabetes. Notes on the study in general: Unsettled here was the matter of whether HLA type influences TCRB rearrangement. For Type 1 diabetes patients, all four CD4+ subsets carried TCRB CDR3s that were moderately but significantly shorter. PCR might favor shorter templates, but any such skew would affect patients and controls equally. Compared to healthy donors, patients appeared to have naive, central memory and Treg TCRB repertoires that were more alike.

The source of this sequence is a woman aged 18-35 years with type 1 diabetes. Sequencing was done on a sample of central memory CD4+ T cells from blood. The chain employs TRBV30 and TRBJ1-2; unclear D gene. Here the CDR3 reads CAGGVDGYTF. DNA of the CDR3: TGTGCCGGCGGTGTTGATGGCTACACCTTC.